The entry below gives a single T cell receptor beta chain sequence along with its context. The antigen is not known. The sample comes from a study of T-cell reconstitution after alpha-beta-depleted transplantation in children. Study-level points and caveats: Where alpha-beta T cells came from about two months after transplant was reportedly several hundred expanded graft clones. A year post-transplant, T-cell counts and diversity derived mostly from newly produced T cells. Some patients' high day-60 TCRbeta diversity was attributed to recipient cells surviving conditioning.

Using unique molecular identifiers, the investigators prepared the TCRbeta library. TCRdb reanalysed the PCR reads using MiXCR and keeps one entry per CDR3 protein. The sample records 780,000 or so distinct CDR3 sequences, around 17% being singletons. The CDR3 loop spans 16 amino acids. The V segment lost 0 bases and the J segment 4 bases; nucleotides outside the gene matches: 4. Germline V gene data show CDR1 as MGHRA and CDR2 as YSYEKL. This sample comprised PBMCs, mostly from graft donor cells, obtained 360 days after TCRalphabeta/CD19-depleted stem cell transplant. V and J are TRBV4-1 and TRBJ1-5, with 9 bases fitting TRBD1. The TCR sequence derives from a male patient between 5 and 17 years old who had a stem cell transplant for acute lymphoblastic leukemia, so the T cells may come from the graft donor. The CDR3 nucleotides read TGCGCCAGCAGCCAAGATCGGACAGGGGCTAATCAGCCCCAGCATTTT. As protein: CASSQDRTGANQPQHF.